This is a list of T cell receptor beta chains from one sample in a study of CD8 T cells in ankylosing spondylitis. TCRdb used MiXCR to reprocess the 5' RACE reads, holding one entry per CDR3 protein. This table holds about 240,000 distinct CDR3 sequences, around 9.1% found once. Sequencing used blood, either unsorted or a sorted T cell fraction (not recorded which). The receptors here all came from a male donor with ankylosing spondylitis or in good health (not recorded which). Each CDR3 is given with its conserved first and last residue. The order of the fields is J gene, V gene, CDR3 protein.

TRBJ1-1	TRBV20-1	CSARDAGTNTEAFF
TRBJ1-2	TRBV12-3/TRBV12-4	CASSIGTARGYTF
TRBJ1-5	TRBV5-6	CASSRGYNQPQHF
TRBJ2-7	TRBV7-9	CASSFGTPNSYEQYF
TRBJ2-2	TRBV6-5	CASSWASLTGELFF
TRBJ2-7	TRBV9	CASSVEGDDPEQYF
TRBJ2-2	TRBV7-2	CASRPQGAGSTGELFF
TRBJ2-5	TRBV7-9	CASSLGVGLPPETQYF
TRBJ1-5	TRBV12-3/TRBV12-4	CASSWGQQPQHF
TRBJ2-3	TRBV27	CASSPSSFTDTQYF
TRBJ2-2	TRBV12-3/TRBV12-4	CASSLFGELFF
TRBJ1-2	TRBV20-1	CSASRGSGYTF
TRBJ2-2	TRBV28	CASSNQGLGELFF
TRBJ1-5	TRBV7-2	CASSLVAGTHQPQHF
TRBJ1-2	TRBV7-2	CASSPQTGSNYGYTF
TRBJ1-1	TRBV5-1	CASSHLRTGFTEAFF
TRBJ1-2	TRBV5-6	CASSLRDRGNYGYTF
TRBJ1-5	TRBV20-1	CSAVDRDGQPQHF
TRBJ1-2	TRBV20-1	CSVTGQDAYGYTF
TRBJ1-6	TRBV15	CATQGTAGYSPLHF
TRBJ2-7	TRBV30	CAWSVGTLAYEQYF
TRBJ1-1	TRBV12-3/TRBV12-4	CASSYLGQGKGEAFF
TRBJ1-1	TRBV5-5	CASSVTTNTEAFF
TRBJ2-2	TRBV5-1	CASSPGTGDTGELFF
TRBJ2-1	TRBV28	CASSSPNGEQFF
TRBJ2-1	TRBV5-1	CASRPGENEQFF
TRBJ2-5	TRBV28	CASSLGREWETQYF
TRBJ2-2	TRBV5-1	CASSLDGTANTGELFF
TRBJ2-7	TRBV30	CAWSPGAGDYEQYF
TRBJ1-1	TRBV20-1	CSAPRWGINTEAFF
TRBJ2-1	TRBV12-3/TRBV12-4	CASSSLSNNNEQFF
TRBJ1-2	TRBV30	CAWREGGRAYTF
TRBJ2-1	TRBV12-3/TRBV12-4	CASSFGLAGVYEQFF
TRBJ2-4	TRBV12-3/TRBV12-4	CASASDSKNIQYF
TRBJ2-2	TRBV12-3/TRBV12-4	CASIPGGGGTGELFF
TRBJ2-5	TRBV27	CASSPLLGGPPETQYF
TRBJ2-7	TRBV28	CATGGTESYEQYF
TRBJ1-5	TRBV18	CASSPAGGSNQPQHF
TRBJ1-4	TRBV4-3	CASSPGTGTNEKLFF
TRBJ2-7	TRBV30	CAWGQGAYEQYF
TRBJ2-2	TRBV4-2	CASSPGPNSGELFF
TRBJ1-4	TRBV6-5	CASSYGREKLFF
TRBJ1-4	TRBV7-9	CATKRTGATNEKLFF
TRBJ2-7	TRBV29-1	CSVWTGVSYEQYF
TRBJ1-1	TRBV6-1	CASSKTENTEAFF
TRBJ2-5	TRBV20-1	CSAMSGKAERAQYF
TRBJ1-2	TRBV6-1	CASSPDGVYGYTF
TRBJ2-7	TRBV4-2	CASSQESSGAFYEQYF
TRBJ2-2	TRBV6-2/TRBV6-3	CASSYGLAETNTGELFF
TRBJ1-1	TRBV5-1	CASSSQGEGAEAFF
TRBJ2-7	TRBV20-1	CSARAGSSYEQYF
TRBJ2-7	TRBV20-1	CSAREPQGTYEQYF
TRBJ2-3	TRBV9	CASSVSRDYLRGDTQYF
TRBJ2-4	TRBV6-2/TRBV6-3	CASSNRRDRGPVVAKNIQYF
TRBJ2-7	TRBV4-1	CASSQEQGTENYEQYF
TRBJ1-1	TRBV7-3	CASSSGYNTEAFF
TRBJ2-2	TRBV18	CASLPGQNTGELFF
TRBJ1-5	TRBV20-1	CSAPDRGNQPQHF